This TCR beta chain was recorded in a study of shared clonotypes between healthy human individuals. The authors distributed each subset's genomic DNA evenly over several immunoSEQ plates. TCRdb's copy holds only in-frame clones and misses some; the assay was immunoSEQ multiplex PCR. Here the sample spans 450,000 to 500,000 clones, about 82% being singletons. Findings of the study overall: The study sampled only blood, and tissue repertoires likely differ.

V trimming: 6 bases; J trimming: 9 bases; junction bases outside the gene matches: 5. Germline-derived CDR1 and CDR2 are SQVTM and ANQGSEA. The CDR3 totals 11 residues. Notes on this clone: Its cognate antigen is unknown.

Healthy HIV-negative adults without recent acute infections or vaccinations served as donors. Sequencing was done on a sample of PBMCs. This chain uses TRBV29-1 with TRBJ2-1; 7 bases are shared with TRBD1. The sequence derives from a woman aged 40-49 years in good health. Some clones in this sample may be carry-over from other donors' samples. The CDR3 here is CSVDTGVEQFF. The CDR3 DNA is TGCAGCGTGGATACAGGGGTTGAGCAGTTCTTC.